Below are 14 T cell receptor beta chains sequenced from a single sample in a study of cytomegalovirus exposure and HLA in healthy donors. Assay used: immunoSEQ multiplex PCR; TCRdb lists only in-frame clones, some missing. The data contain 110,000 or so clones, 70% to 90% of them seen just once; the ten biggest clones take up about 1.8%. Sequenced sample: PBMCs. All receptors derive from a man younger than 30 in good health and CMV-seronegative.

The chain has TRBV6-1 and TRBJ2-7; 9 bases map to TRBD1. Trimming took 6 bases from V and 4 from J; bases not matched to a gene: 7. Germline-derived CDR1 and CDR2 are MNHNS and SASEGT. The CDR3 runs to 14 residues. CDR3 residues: CASRRPGQGYEQYF. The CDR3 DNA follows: TGTGCCAGCAGGAGACCGGGACAGGGTTACGAGCAGTACTTC.

The CDR3 nucleotides read TGTGCCAGCAGCTTAACAGAGACCAATTCACCCCTCCACTTT. Protein sequence: CASSLTETNSPLHF. The chain recombines TRBV7-9 with TRBJ1-6, with D hard to call. The germline V gene encodes CDR1 SEHNR and CDR2 FQNEAQ (reference sequence). The CDR3 loop spans 14 amino acids. Trimming removed 2 bases at V and 7 bases at J, with 9 bases between. Variable domain in full (rest from reference TRBV7-9 and TRBJ1-6): DTGVSQNPRHKITKRGQNVTFRCDPISEHNRLYWYRQTLGQGPEFLTYFQNEAQLEKSRLLSDRFSAERPKGSFSTLEIQRTEQGDSAMYLCASSLTETNSPLHFGNGTRLTVT.

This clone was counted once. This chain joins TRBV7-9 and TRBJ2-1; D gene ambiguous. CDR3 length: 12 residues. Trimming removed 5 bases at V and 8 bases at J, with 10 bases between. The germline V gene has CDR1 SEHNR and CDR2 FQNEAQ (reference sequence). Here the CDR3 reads CASSPIRDEQFF. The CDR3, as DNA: TGTGCCAGCAGCCCCATCCGCGATGAGCAGTTCTTC.

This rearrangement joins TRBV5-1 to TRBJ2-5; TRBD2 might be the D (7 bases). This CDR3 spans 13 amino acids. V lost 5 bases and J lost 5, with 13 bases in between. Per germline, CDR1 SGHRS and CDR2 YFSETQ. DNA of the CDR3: TGCGCCAGCAGTCCGGGGGGCAGGGAGACCCAGTACTTC. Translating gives CASSPGGRETQYF.

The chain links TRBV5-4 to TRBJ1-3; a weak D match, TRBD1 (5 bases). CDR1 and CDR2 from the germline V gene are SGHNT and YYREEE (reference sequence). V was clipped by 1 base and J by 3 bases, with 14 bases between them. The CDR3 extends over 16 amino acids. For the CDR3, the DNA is TGTGCCAGCAGCTTGAACTCCCAGGGCTATGGAAACACCATATATTTT. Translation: CASSLNSQGYGNTIYF. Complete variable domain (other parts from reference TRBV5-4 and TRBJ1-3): ETGVTQSPTHLIKTRGQQVTLRCSSQSGHNTVSWYQQALGQGPQFIFQYYREEENGRGNFPPRFSGLQFPNYSSELNVNALELDDSALYLCASSLNSQGYGNTIYFGEGSWLTVV.

The CDR3 nucleotides are TGTGCCAGCAGTTCCCGGGACAGGGGTAATCAGCCCCAGCATTTT. This encodes CASSSRDRGNQPQHF. The V gene is TRBV27, the J gene TRBJ1-5, with TRBD1 matching over 10 bases. The CDR3 runs to 15 residues. The germline V gene encodes CDR1 MNHEY and CDR2 SMNVEV (reference sequence). The trim removed 4 bases at V and 4 bases at J, leaving 4 bases unmatched.

The chain's CDR3 is CASSAPGTQSPGGTQYF. The CDR3 DNA sequence: TGCGCCAGCAGCGCCCCCGGGACCCAATCACCGGGAGGTACGCAGTATTTT. V and J are TRBV4-1 and TRBJ2-3, with TRBD2 matching over 7 bases. The V and J ends lost 5 bases and 8 bases, in that order; junction bases with no gene match: 19. This CDR3 has 17 amino acids. Germline-derived CDR1 and CDR2 are MGHRA and YSYEKL.

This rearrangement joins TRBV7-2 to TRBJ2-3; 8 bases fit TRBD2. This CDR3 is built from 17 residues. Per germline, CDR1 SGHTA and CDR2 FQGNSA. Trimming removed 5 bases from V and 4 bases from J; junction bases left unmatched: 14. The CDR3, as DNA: TGTGCCAGCAGCGCCTGGGGGATGGCGGGGGGTCCAGATACGCAGTATTTT. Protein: CASSAWGMAGGPDTQYF.

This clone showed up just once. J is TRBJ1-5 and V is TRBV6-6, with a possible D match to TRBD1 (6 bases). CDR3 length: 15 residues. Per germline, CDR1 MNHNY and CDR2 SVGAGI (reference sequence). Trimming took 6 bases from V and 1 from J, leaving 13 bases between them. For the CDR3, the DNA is TGTGCCAGCAGAAACTACAGGGACAGCAATCAGCCCCAGCATTTT. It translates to CASRNYRDSNQPQHF.

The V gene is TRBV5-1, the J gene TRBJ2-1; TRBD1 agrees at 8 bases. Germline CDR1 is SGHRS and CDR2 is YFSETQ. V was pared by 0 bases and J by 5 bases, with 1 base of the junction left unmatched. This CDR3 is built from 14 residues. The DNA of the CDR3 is TGCGCCAGCAGCTTGGGACAGGGGAACAATGAGCAGTTCTTC. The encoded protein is CASSLGQGNNEQFF.

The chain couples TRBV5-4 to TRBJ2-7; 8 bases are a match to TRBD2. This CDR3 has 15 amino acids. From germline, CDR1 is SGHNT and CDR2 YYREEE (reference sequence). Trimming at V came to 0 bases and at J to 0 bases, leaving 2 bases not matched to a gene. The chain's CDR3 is CASSLGGTSSYEQYF. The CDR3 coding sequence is TGTGCCAGCAGCTTGGGTGGGACTAGCTCCTACGAGCAGTACTTC.

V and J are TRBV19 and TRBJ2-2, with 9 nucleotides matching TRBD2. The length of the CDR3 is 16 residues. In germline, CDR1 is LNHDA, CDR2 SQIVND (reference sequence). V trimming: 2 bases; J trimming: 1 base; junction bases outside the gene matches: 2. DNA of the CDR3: TGTGCCAGTAGTATACGTAGCGGGGGGAACACCGGGGAGCTGTTTTTT. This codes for CASSIRSGGNTGELFF.

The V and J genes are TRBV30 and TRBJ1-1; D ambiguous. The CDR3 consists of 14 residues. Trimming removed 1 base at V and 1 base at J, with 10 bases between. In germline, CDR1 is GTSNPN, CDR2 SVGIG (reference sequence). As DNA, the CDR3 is TGTGCCTGGAGTGCCGGACGGGAGAACACTGAAGCTTTCTTT. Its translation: CAWSAGRENTEAFF.

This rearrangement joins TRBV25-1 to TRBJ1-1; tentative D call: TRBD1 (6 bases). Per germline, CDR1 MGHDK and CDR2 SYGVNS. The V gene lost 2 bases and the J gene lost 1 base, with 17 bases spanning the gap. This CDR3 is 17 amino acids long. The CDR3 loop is CASSEQRSQGPNTEAFF. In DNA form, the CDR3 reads TGTGCCAGCAGTGAACAGAGATCACAGGGACCGAACACTGAAGCTTTCTTT.